Following are 21 T cell receptor beta chains from one sample sequenced in a study of tumor-infiltrating lymphocytes in oesophageal squamous cell carcinoma. TCRdb called the PCR reads again in MiXCR, with one record for every CDR3 protein. Of roughly 19,000 distinct CDR3 sequences in the sample, about 40% were seen once. Sequencing was done on a sample of normal esophageal tissue next to the tumor. These receptors came from a male donor with esophageal squamous cell carcinoma.

The chain carries TRBV7-2 and TRBJ2-7; 9 bases agree with TRBD2. The V and J ends lost 5 bases and 2 bases, in that order; junction bases with no gene match: 10. This CDR3 has 16 amino acids. Germline V lookup: CDR1 SGHTA, CDR2 FQGNSA. As DNA, the CDR3 is TGTGCCAGCAGCGCCCGCGGACTAGCGCCAACCTACGAGCAGTACTTC. This sequence encodes CASSARGLAPTYEQYF.

The chain employs TRBV7-2 and TRBJ2-5, with no clear D. The end of the DNA is better explained by TRBJ2-7, so the J call may be wrong. The CDR3 runs 12 residues. Germline V gene sequence: CDR1 SGHTA, CDR2 FQGNSA. CDR3: CASSLRIGEQYF. The CDR3 nucleotides are TGTGCCAGCAGCTTACGAATCGGCGAGCAGTACTTC.

The rearrangement uses TRBV7-2 and TRBJ2-3, with 7 positions matching TRBD1. The J call may not be correct, given that the DNA end is closer to TRBJ2-7. Germline V gene data show CDR1 as SGHTA and CDR2 as FQGNSA. The CDR3 has 14 amino acids. The CDR3 loop reads CASSLEQGPYEQYF. In nucleotides, the CDR3 is TGTGCCAGCAGCTTAGAACAGGGGCCCTACGAGCAGTACTTC.

The chain uses TRBV20-1 and TRBJ2-1; D tentatively reads TRBD1 or TRBD2 (5 bases each). Gene TRBJ2-7 matches the end of the DNA better, so the J call may be wrong. This CDR3 comprises 13 residues. Germline values: CDR1 DFQATT, CDR2 SNEGSKA (reference sequence). The CDR3 nucleotides read TGCAGTGCTGATCGGATCTCAGGGAGCGAGCAGTACTTC. Its translation: CSADRISGSEQYF.

This chain uses TRBV7-4 with TRBJ1-2; 7 nucleotides align to TRBD1. Germline loops: CDR1 SGHVT, CDR2 SQSDAQ. V was pared by 5 bases and J by 8 bases, with 14 bases of the junction left unmatched. This CDR3 region has 15 residues. The CDR3 loop is CASSPRGGQVEGYTF. The DNA for the CDR3 is TGTGCCAGCAGCCCCCGAGGAGGACAGGTGGAAGGCTACACCTTC.

This clonotype was recorded at least ten times. The chain couples TRBV24-1 to TRBJ1-4, with 9 positions matching TRBD1. Germline V gene sequence: CDR1 KGHDR, CDR2 SFDVKD. With 4 bases clipped from V and 8 bases from J, the junction kept 7 bases outside the gene matches. This CDR3 is 15 amino acids long. This CDR3 is CATSEPTGGGEKLFF. CDR3 DNA sequence: TGTGCCACCAGTGAACCGACAGGGGGGGGAGAAAAACTGTTTTTT.

The chain uses TRBV12-3 or TRBV12-4 and TRBJ2-3; D ambiguous. The V end was cut by 5 bases, the J end by 0 bases, with 15 bases between. The length of the CDR3 is 16 residues. The CDR3 here is CASSPRTTPSTDTQYF. CDR3 bases: TGTGCCAGCAGTCCCCGGACGACCCCTAGCACAGATACGCAGTATTTT.

This chain joins TRBV7-3 and TRBJ1-6, with a possible D match to TRBD1 (6 bases). Germline-derived CDR1 and CDR2 are SGHTA and FQGTGA. The CDR3 has 13 residues. V lost 3 bases and J 7 bases, leaving 7 bases between the germline ends. CDR3 protein: CASSLGANSPLHF. CDR3 in DNA: TGTGCCAGCAGCTTGGGGGCCAATTCACCCCTCCACTTT.

This clonotype is judged large. This chain joins TRBV7-8 and TRBJ2-1; 12 nucleotides align to TRBD2. This CDR3 comprises 16 residues. Germline-derived CDR1 and CDR2 are SGHVS and FQNEAQ. Trimming cost V 2 bases and J 5 bases; bases outside gene matches: 4. This chain's CDR3 is CASSLRRTSGNNEQFF. DNA of the CDR3: TGTGCCAGCAGCTTAAGAAGGACTAGCGGGAACAATGAGCAGTTCTTC.

This chain's CDR3 is CASSSGISLYEQYF. CDR3 DNA sequence: TGTGCCAGCAGCTCCGGGATCTCCCTCTACGAGCAGTACTTC. The chain recombines TRBV7-2 with TRBJ2-7, with D tentatively TRBD2 (5 bases). The CDR3 sequence is 14 residues long. CDR1 and CDR2 from the germline V gene are SGHTA and FQGNSA. V dropped 4 bases and J dropped 3 bases, with 13 bases sitting between them.

The chain employs TRBV7-2 and TRBJ2-7; D unresolved. Germline V gene lookup returns CDR1 SGHTA and CDR2 FQGNSA. V lost 1 base and J lost 2, with 6 bases in between. This CDR3 comprises 13 residues. CDR3 DNA: TGTGCCAGCAGCTTAGGGGTGACCTACGAGCAGTACTTC. Its translation is CASSLGVTYEQYF.

The chain joins TRBV7-2 to TRBJ2-1; 14 nucleotides match TRBD2. The J call may be incorrect, as the DNA end agrees better with TRBJ2-7. This CDR3 has 16 amino acids. Germline V lookup: CDR1 SGHTA, CDR2 FQGNSA. The chain's CDR3 is CASSPTSGRVPYEQYF. The CDR3 DNA is TGTGCCAGCAGCCCGACTAGCGGGAGGGTCCCGTACGAGCAGTACTTC.

V and J are TRBV7-9 and TRBJ2-1; 12 bases map to TRBD2. CDR1 and CDR2 from the germline V gene are SEHNR and FQNEAQ (reference sequence). The V segment lost 5 bases and the J segment 2 bases; nucleotides outside the gene matches: 7. CDR3 size: 17 residues. CDR3 nucleotides: TGTGCCAGCAGCAAATGGACTAGCGGGACTACCTACAATGAGCAGTTCTTC. This sequence encodes CASSKWTSGTTYNEQFF.

This clonotype has a count of ten or more. The chain recombines TRBV5-4 with TRBJ2-7; D remains ambiguous. The V gene lost 3 bases and the J gene lost 4 bases, with 8 bases spanning the gap. The CDR3 is made up of 12 amino acids. Germline lookup yields CDR1 SGHNT and CDR2 YYREEE (reference sequence). This CDR3 is CASSSGRYEQYF. Written as DNA, the CDR3 is TGTGCCAGCAGCTCAGGAAGGTACGAGCAGTACTTC.

The chain couples TRBV12-3 or TRBV12-4 to TRBJ2-4; possibly TRBD2 for D (5 bases). The DNA end favors TRBJ2-1, so the J call may be wrong. The CDR3 consists of 16 residues. This CDR3 reads CASSSGIGTPNNEQFF. CDR3 nucleotide sequence: TGTGCCAGCAGTTCGGGGATTGGCACCCCCAACAATGAGCAGTTCTTC.

This rearrangement joins TRBV7-3 to TRBJ2-3; 10 bases line up with TRBD1. CDR1 and CDR2 (germline): SGHTA, FQGTGA. The CDR3 is 15 amino acids. V was pared by 5 bases and J by 6 bases, with 8 bases of the junction left unmatched. The CDR3 DNA is TGTGCCAGCAGCCCCTGGGACAGGGGAGCGGATACGCAGTATTTT. Translation: CASSPWDRGADTQYF.

This clonotype was recorded many times. A much bigger clone sits one base away, suggesting this may be a read error. V gene TRBV12-3 or TRBV12-4 combines with J gene TRBJ2-5; tentatively, D is TRBD2 (6 bases). The J call is uncertain, as TRBJ2-1 better fits the DNA end. The CDR3 contains 14 residues. As DNA, the CDR3 is TGTGCCAGCAGTTTAGCGCAAACGGGGGAGACCCAGTTCTTC. The encoded protein is CASSLAQTGETQFF.

The V and J genes are TRBV11-2 and TRBJ2-1, with no clear D. The DNA matches TRBJ2-7 better at its end, which makes the J call doubtful. This CDR3 region has 13 residues. Germline values: CDR1 SGHAT, CDR2 FQNNGV. CDR3 sequence: CASSLERAQEQYF. For the CDR3, the DNA is TGTGCCAGCAGCTTAGAACGGGCGCAAGAGCAGTACTTC.

This clonotype was seen repeatedly, ten times or more. The chain combines TRBV7-9 with TRBJ1-2, with no clear D. Trimming removed 0 bases at V and 4 bases at J, with 12 bases between. CDR3 length: 15 residues. CDR1 is SEHNR and CDR2 is FQNEAQ in the germline V gene (reference sequence). The CDR3 DNA reads as TGTGCCAGCAGCTTAGCCCCCCTGAATCCCTATGGCTACACCTTC. Its translation is CASSLAPLNPYGYTF.

The V gene is TRBV7-3, the J gene TRBJ2-7; 11 bases are a match to TRBD2. The DNA end favors TRBJ2-1, so the J call may be wrong. The germline CDR1 and CDR2 sequences are SGHTA and FQGTGA. This CDR3 has 15 amino acids. In nucleotides, the CDR3 is TGTGCCAGCAGCTCCGGGACTAGCGGCGTCAATGAGCAGTTCTTC. It codes for CASSSGTSGVNEQFF.

This clonotype was seen just once. A read error may be the cause here, since a much bigger clone is one base away. J is TRBJ2-1 and V is TRBV5-1, with TRBD2 as a possible D gene (6 bases). This CDR3 contains 15 residues. CDR1 is SGHRS, CDR2 YFSETQ, per germline. Trimming took off 4 bases at V and 10 bases at J, with 21 bases between the two ends. CDR3 amino acids: CASSLGGSPLYEQFF. The CDR3 nucleotides read TGCGCCAGCAGCCTCGGGGGATCGCCCCTTTACGAGCAGTTCTTC.